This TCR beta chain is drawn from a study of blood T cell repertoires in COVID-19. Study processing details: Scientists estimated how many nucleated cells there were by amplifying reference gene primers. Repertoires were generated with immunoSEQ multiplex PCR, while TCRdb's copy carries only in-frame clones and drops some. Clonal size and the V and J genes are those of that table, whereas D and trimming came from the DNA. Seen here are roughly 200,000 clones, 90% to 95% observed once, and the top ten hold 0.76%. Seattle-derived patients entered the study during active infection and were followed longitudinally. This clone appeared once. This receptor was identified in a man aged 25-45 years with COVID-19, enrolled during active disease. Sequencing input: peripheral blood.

CDR3 in amino acids: CASSVGPGESYNEQFF. The CDR3 DNA sequence: TGTGCCAGCAGTGTAGGCCCAGGGGAGTCCTACAATGAGCAGTTCTTC. The chain has TRBV6-1 and TRBJ2-1, with D possibly being TRBD1 (6 bases). With 4 bases removed from V and 1 base from J, the gap between germline ends came to 14 bases. CDR3 length equals 16 residues. Germline V gene data show CDR1 as MNHNS and CDR2 as SASEGT.